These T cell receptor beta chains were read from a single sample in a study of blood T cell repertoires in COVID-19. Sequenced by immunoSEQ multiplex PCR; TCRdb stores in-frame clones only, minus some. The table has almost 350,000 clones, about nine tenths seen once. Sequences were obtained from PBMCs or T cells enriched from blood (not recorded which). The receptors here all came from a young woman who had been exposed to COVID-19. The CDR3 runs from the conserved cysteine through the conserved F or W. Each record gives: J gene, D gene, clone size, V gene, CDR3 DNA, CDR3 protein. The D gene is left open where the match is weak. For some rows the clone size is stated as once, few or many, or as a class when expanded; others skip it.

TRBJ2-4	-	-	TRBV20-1	TGCAGTGCTAGTCTGGCGGGACGTGAGAGATTGAACATTCAGTACTTC	CSASLAGRERLNIQYF
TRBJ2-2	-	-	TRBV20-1	TGCAGTGCTAGTTCCCCGAGCACCGGGGAGCTGTTTTTT	CSASSPSTGELFF
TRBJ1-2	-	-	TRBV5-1	TGCGCCAGCAGCTTGGACAGGGATGGCTACACCTTC	CASSLDRDGYTF
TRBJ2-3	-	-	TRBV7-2	TGTGCCAGCAGCTTAGACCCCTCTATGGATACGCAGTATTTT	CASSLDPSMDTQYF
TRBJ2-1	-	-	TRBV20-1	TGCAGTGCTAGTAGCCGGGAACAACGCTCCTACAATGAGCAGTTCTTC	CSASSREQRSYNEQFF
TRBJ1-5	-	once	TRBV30	TGTGCCTGGAATCAGGGGTACGGTCAGCCCCAGCATTTT	CAWNQGYGQPQHF
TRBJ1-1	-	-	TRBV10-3	TGTGCCATCAGTGTCGGGGGACCCCTTTATATCTTT	CAISVGGPLYIF
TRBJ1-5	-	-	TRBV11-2	TGTGCCAGCAGCTTAGGGGTGGGGCAGGCGGATCAGCCCCAGCATTTT	CASSLGVGQADQPQHF
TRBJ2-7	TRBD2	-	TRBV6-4	TGTGCCAGCAGTGAATGGGCCAGCGGGAGTCACGAGCAGTACTTC	CASSEWASGSHEQYF
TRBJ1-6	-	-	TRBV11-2	TGTGCCAGCAGCTTAGTTGGGCAGGGCGTCTCACCCCTCCACTTT	CASSLVGQGVSPLHF
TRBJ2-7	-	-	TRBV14	TGTGCCAGCAGCCCGAGACAGGCCCGCACCTACGAGCAGTACTTC	CASSPRQARTYEQYF
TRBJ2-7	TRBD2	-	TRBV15	TGTGCCACCAGCAGAGGTATGGGGACTAGCGGGATCACTTTCGAGCAGTACTTC	CATSRGMGTSGITFEQYF
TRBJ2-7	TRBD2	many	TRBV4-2	TGTGCCAGCAGCCAATCGGAGACTAGCGGGAGCTACGAGCAGTACTTC	CASSQSETSGSYEQYF
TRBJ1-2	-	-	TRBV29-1	TGCAGCGCCAAGGCAGGTTTCAGCTATGGCTACACCTTC	CSAKAGFSYGYTF
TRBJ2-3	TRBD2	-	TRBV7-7	TGTGCCAGCAGCCCCGGGACTAGCGGGAGGTCCGATACGCAGTATTTT	CASSPGTSGRSDTQYF
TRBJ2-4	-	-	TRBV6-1	TGTGCCAGCAGTGCTCGGGACTCTCTAGCCAAAAACATTCAGTACTTC	CASSARDSLAKNIQYF
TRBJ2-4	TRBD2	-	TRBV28	TGTGCCAGCAGGAGACCCGGGACAGGGGTACTAGCGGGAGGAGCCAAAAACATTCAGTACTTC	CASRRPGTGVLAGGAKNIQYF
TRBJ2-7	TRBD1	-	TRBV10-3	TGTGCCATCAGTGACCTGGCAGGGGGCGGTTACGAGCAGTACTTC	CAISDLAGGGYEQYF
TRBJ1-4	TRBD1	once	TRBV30	TGTGCCTGGAGTGGCGGGACAGGGGGATTTGGACTGTTTTTT	CAWSGGTGGFGLFF
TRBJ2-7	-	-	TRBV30	TGTGCCTGGAGTGTACTTCTCGGAGGGCCGAGGGAGCAGTACTTC	CAWSVLLGGPREQYF
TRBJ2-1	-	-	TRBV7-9	TGTGCCAGCAGCTTTTTTTCGCGGGTTCATGAGCAGTTCTTC	CASSFFSRVHEQFF
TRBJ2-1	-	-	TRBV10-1	TGCGCCAGCAGTGAATCGTTGTACAATGAGCAGTTCTTC	CASSESLYNEQFF
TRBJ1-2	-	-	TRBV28	TGTGCCAGCAGTCCGTCAACAGCTGATGGCTACACCTTC	CASSPSTADGYTF
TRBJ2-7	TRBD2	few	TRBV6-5	TGTGCCAGCAGTTACGGTTCGAGCGGGGCCTACGAGCAGTACTTC	CASSYGSSGAYEQYF
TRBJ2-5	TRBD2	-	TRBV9	TGTGCCAGCAGCGTAGGGACTAGCAAACAAGAGACCCAGTACTTC	CASSVGTSKQETQYF
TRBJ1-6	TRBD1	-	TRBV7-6	TGTGCCAGCAGCTTAGCGACAGGGGGCGCGTCACCCCTCCACTTT	CASSLATGGASPLHF
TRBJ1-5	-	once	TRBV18	TGTGCCAGCTCATCGGACACATGGTCTAGCAATCAGCCCCAGCATTTT	CASSSDTWSSNQPQHF
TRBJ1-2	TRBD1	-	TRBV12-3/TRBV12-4	TGTGCCAGCAGTTTAAACAGGGGGCATGGCTACACCTTC	CASSLNRGHGYTF
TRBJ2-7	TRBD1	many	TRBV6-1	TGTGCCAGCAGTGAATTAGCAGGGGGCTCCTACGAGCAGTACTTC	CASSELAGGSYEQYF